This TCR beta chain was recorded in a study of blood T cell repertoires in COVID-19. Only in-frame clones appear in the TCRdb table, and some are missing; sequencing was by immunoSEQ multiplex PCR. Of 50,000 to 65,000 clones listed, around four fifths are singletons. The V end lost 6 bases, the J end lost 3 bases, and 12 bases lay between the germline ends. Per the germline V gene, CDR1 is MNHEY and CDR2 is SVGAGI. CDR3 length: 14 residues. The TCR originated in a man aged 70-80 years with acute or convalescent COVID-19. The sequencing sample was made of peripheral blood. The chain combines TRBV6-5 with TRBJ2-1; TRBD1 might be the D (6 bases). The CDR3 reads CASSRQAIYNEQFF. CDR3 sequence (DNA): TGTGCCAGCAGCAGACAGGCTATCTACAATGAGCAGTTCTTC.